Sequencing of this T cell receptor beta chain was carried out in a study of CD8+ T cells in alopecia areata. The overall study: Tofacitinib therapy lasting 6 to 18 months was followed by 6 months off drug.

Sequencing relied on a cDNA template that was reverse transcribed from extracted RNA. The assay was immunoSEQ multiplex PCR, and TCRdb's table has in-frame clones only and misses some. Seen here are 150,000 to 200,000 clones, about two thirds observed once, and the top ten hold 0.9% to 1%. This sample's treatment: oral pan-JAK inhibitor, 5-10 mg twice daily. This clone was seen only once. Trimming shortened V by 4 bases and J by 0 bases, and 14 bases separated the two germline ends. The CDR3 consists of 16 residues. Germline loops: CDR1 MNHEY, CDR2 SVGAGI. Material: CD4+ T cells sorted from blood, obtained at week 4, from a patient treated with tofacitinib. The receptor's source is a human donor with alopecia areata. The chain joins TRBV6-5 to TRBJ2-3; D not certain. Here the CDR3 reads CASSSPGSRSTDTQYF. In DNA form, the CDR3 reads TGTGCCAGCAGTTCCCCGGGCTCCAGGAGCACAGATACGCAGTATTTT.